This T cell receptor (beta chain) is from a study of cytomegalovirus exposure and HLA in healthy donors. This PCR relied on a set of 60 Vbeta primers and 13 Jbeta primers. TCRdb keeps only in-frame clones here, not all; method: immunoSEQ multiplex PCR. The sample shows around 150,000 clones, around four fifths of them seen only once. This CDR3 has 15 residues. Germline loops: CDR1 MGHDK, CDR2 SYGVNS. V lost 2 bases, J lost 9 bases, and 7 bases stayed unmatched. Sequences were obtained from PBMCs. The chain employs TRBV25-1 and TRBJ1-6; 7 nucleotides agree with TRBD1. The source of this sequence is a man aged 25 to 45 in good health and CMV-seronegative. The CDR3 is CASSEAEQGFSPLHF. The CDR3 DNA reads TGTGCCAGCAGTGAAGCGGAACAGGGGTTTTCACCCCTCCACTTT.